A single sample is the source of the 14 T cell receptor beta chains below, sequenced in a study of persistence of HIV-infected CD4 T cells. This was the immunoSEQ version 4 assay in survey mode. Some clones are missing from TCRdb's copy, which holds only in-frame ones; the method was immunoSEQ multiplex PCR. The table lists over 60,000 clones, over 60% of them singletons. Overlapping HIV-1 Gag 15-mer peptides at 0.85 to 1 ug per peptide per mL were used. CD40L-negative CD69-negative CD45RO-high memory CD4+ T cells were sorted as populations depleted of antigen-responding cells. These receptors have no known antigen. This specimen consisted of CD4+ T cells sorted from PBMCs after roughly 18-hour stimulation, obtained from a patient who received antiretroviral therapy. These receptors originate from an adult man with HIV who was CMV-seropositive.

This rearrangement joins TRBV19 to TRBJ2-7; 10 bases align to TRBD2. In germline, CDR1 is LNHDA, CDR2 SQIVND (reference sequence). The CDR3 is made up of 15 amino acids. The J segment lost 0 bases and the V segment lost 5 bases, leaving 4 bases of the junction unmatched. The CDR3 here is CASSSSSGGSYEQYF. CDR3 sequence (DNA): TGTGCCAGTAGTTCTTCTAGCGGGGGCTCCTACGAGCAGTACTTC.

The chain is built from TRBV6-6 and TRBJ1-1; no clear D. Trimming pared 10 bases from V and 4 bases from J, leaving 13 bases between. The CDR3 totals 12 residues. CDR1 MNHNY and CDR2 SVGAGI come from the germline V gene (reference sequence). CDR3 sequence (DNA): TGTGCCACCACATCGGGTGGCACTGAAGCTTTCTTT. It yields the protein CATTSGGTEAFF.

The V call is TRBV7-9, the J call TRBJ1-5, with D possibly matching TRBD1 (6 bases). Germline V CDR1 and CDR2: SEHNR, FQNEAQ (reference sequence). This CDR3 is built from 15 residues. Trimming removed 3 bases from V and 6 bases from J, with 15 bases in between. The CDR3 is CASSLFAGDPQPQHF. The CDR3 nucleotides are TGTGCCAGCAGCTTGTTTGCAGGGGACCCTCAGCCCCAGCATTTT.

The V call is TRBV18, the J call TRBJ1-2, with D uncertain. Trimming stripped 2 bases from V and 1 base from J, with 5 bases between. Germline V gene sequence: CDR1 KGHSH, CDR2 LQKENI. CDR3 size: 13 residues. The CDR3 DNA reads as TGTGCCAGCTCACCAAACAGTAACTATGGCTACACCTTC. This translates into CASSPNSNYGYTF.

CDR3 coding DNA: TGTGCCAGCAGTTCCTCCCGGGGCCTTACACACTATGGCTACACCTTC. Protein product: CASSSSRGLTHYGYTF. The chain links TRBV28 to TRBJ1-2; tentative D call: TRBD1 (5 bases). V lost 4 bases and J 3 bases, leaving 18 bases between the germline ends. Germline values: CDR1 MDHEN, CDR2 SYDVKM. The CDR3 totals 16 residues.

The chain recombines TRBV5-1 with TRBJ1-1; D might be TRBD1 (5 bases). CDR1 and CDR2 (germline): SGHRS, YFSETQ. CDR3 size: 14 residues. Trimming took 4 bases from V and 4 from J, leaving 14 bases between them. CDR3 in DNA: TGCGCCAGCAGCGTGACAGATCGGGGCACTGAAGCTTTCTTT. It translates to CASSVTDRGTEAFF.

J is TRBJ1-4 and V is TRBV6-1; D gene ambiguous. Germline V gene lookup returns CDR1 MNHNS and CDR2 SASEGT. The CDR3 totals 15 residues. Trimming removed 7 bases at V and 3 bases at J, with 15 bases between. CDR3 in amino acids: CASTLGSRPNEKLFF. DNA of the CDR3: TGTGCCAGCACCCTCGGCTCCCGCCCTAATGAAAAACTGTTTTTT.

This clone was detected a few times. This sequence joins TRBV18 and TRBJ1-6, with unresolved D. CDR1 and CDR2 (germline): KGHSH, LQKENI. The V end lost 2 bases, the J end lost 7 bases, and 9 bases lay between the germline ends. The CDR3 extends over 14 amino acids. Written as DNA, the CDR3 is TGTGCCAGCTCACCAGGGGAAGGAAATTCACCCCTCCACTTT. Translating gives CASSPGEGNSPLHF.

This chain connects TRBV19 to TRBJ2-3, with 9 bases matching TRBD2. The length of the CDR3 is 15 residues. V trimming: 6 bases; J trimming: 2 bases; junction bases outside the gene matches: 6. Germline CDR1 is LNHDA and CDR2 is SQIVND (reference sequence). DNA of the CDR3: TGTGCCAGTAGGAGTAAGCGGGGGGACACAGATACGCAGTATTTT. Protein sequence: CASRSKRGDTDTQYF.

This chain uses TRBV6-1 with TRBJ2-3, with D tentatively TRBD1 or TRBD2 (5 bases each). The V end lost 7 bases, the J end lost 5 bases, and 13 bases lay between the germline ends. Germline V gene data show CDR1 as MNHNS and CDR2 as SASEGT. The CDR3 spans 13 residues. DNA of the CDR3: TGTGCCAGCACAGGTCGGGGACGAGATACGCAGTATTTT. Translating it yields CASTGRGRDTQYF.

The chain combines TRBV18 with TRBJ2-2, with 7 bases matching TRBD1. The length of the CDR3 is 14 residues. V lost 9 bases, J lost 0 bases, and 4 bases stayed unmatched. Germline CDR1 is KGHSH and CDR2 is LQKENI. The CDR3 coding sequence is TGTGCCAGTTCGACAGGGACGAACACCGGGGAGCTGTTTTTT. This encodes CASSTGTNTGELFF.

The chain recombines TRBV20-1 with TRBJ1-2, with a tentative D call TRBD1 (5 bases). V lost 5 bases and J 8 bases, leaving 12 bases between the germline ends. Germline values: CDR1 DFQATT, CDR2 SNEGSKA (reference sequence). CDR3 length equals 11 residues. CDR3 DNA sequence: TGCAGTGCTGACGTTGGGGACGGCTACACCTTC. Residues: CSADVGDGYTF.

The sample holds one count of this clone. J is TRBJ2-7 and V is TRBV20-1; 7 nucleotides match TRBD1. The CDR3 runs 14 residues. The germline gives CDR1 DFQATT, CDR2 SNEGSKA (reference sequence). V lost 3 bases to trimming and J lost 2 bases; unmatched junction nucleotides: 7. CDR3 bases: TGCAGTGCTAGTCCTGGCAGGGGGACCTACGAGCAGTACTTC. Translated: CSASPGRGTYEQYF.

The rearrangement links TRBV5-1 to TRBJ2-1, with 12 bases aligning to TRBD2. V lost 1 base and J lost 4; bases outside the gene matches: 3. The CDR3 sequence is 16 residues long. CDR1 and CDR2 from the germline V gene are SGHRS and YFSETQ. This chain's CDR3 is CASSLITSGGYNEQFF. CDR3 in DNA: TGCGCCAGCAGCTTGATCACTAGCGGGGGGTACAATGAGCAGTTCTTC.